One sample yielded the 23 T cell receptor beta chains listed below, sequenced in a study of cytomegalovirus exposure and HLA in healthy donors (dated by TCRdb to 2015 to 2018). The receptor library was made with the immunoSEQ multiplex PCR assay. The multiplex PCR relied on a mix of 60 forward primers for TCR Vbeta segments and 13 reverse primers for TCR Jbeta segments. TCRdb's version of the immuneACCESS table is confined to in-frame rearrangements and falls short of the full clone set. An unresolved V gene accounts for under half of the shortfall where checked; the remainder is of unknown origin. In all, the sample holds over 100,000 clones, and roughly 70% of those were seen once. Around 9% of the sample rests with the top ten. The sequenced material came from PBMCs. These receptors all come from a man aged 30-40 years in good health and CMV-seropositive.

The chain is built from TRBV6-6 and TRBJ2-3; D gene uncertain. This CDR3 contains 12 residues. Germline V gene lookup returns CDR1 MNHNY and CDR2 SVGAGI (reference sequence). Trimming shortened V by 6 bases and J by 4 bases, and 8 bases separated the two germline ends. Here the CDR3 reads CASRPSADTQYF. CDR3 sequence (DNA): TGTGCCAGCAGGCCCAGCGCAGATACGCAGTATTTT.

The chain uses TRBV4-3 and TRBJ2-2; 7 positions agree with TRBD2. Trimming cost V 0 bases and J 4 bases; bases outside gene matches: 14. This CDR3 comprises 19 residues. Germline V gene sequence: CDR1 LGHNA, CDR2 YSLEER. The CDR3, as DNA: TGCGCCAGCAGCCAAGATCGGGGCGGAGGGAGGGCGGGCACCGGGGAGCTGTTTTTT. Its translation: CASSQDRGGGRAGTGELFF.

The chain couples TRBV6-1 to TRBJ2-7; possible D gene TRBD1, 6 bases. CDR3 length: 13 amino acids. Trimming took off 1 base at V and 2 bases at J, with 6 bases between the two ends. Germline CDR1 and CDR2: MNHNS and SASEGT. The CDR3 region is CASSEGTAYEQYF. The CDR3 DNA follows: TGTGCCAGCAGTGAAGGGACAGCCTACGAGCAGTACTTC.

CDR3 protein: CASSVARGLAGPVETQYF. DNA for the CDR3: TGTGCCAGCAGCGTAGCTCGGGGACTAGCGGGTCCTGTAGAGACCCAGTACTTC. The chain is built from TRBV9 and TRBJ2-5; 12 positions match TRBD2. The CDR3 is 18 residues long. Germline CDR1 SGDLS, CDR2 YYNGEE. The V gene end was trimmed by 0 bases and the J gene end by 4 bases; junction bases not matched to a gene: 10.

J is TRBJ2-5 and V is TRBV6-1; no reliable D call. V lost 2 bases and J lost 1, with 5 bases in between. The CDR3 length is 13 residues. The germline V gene has CDR1 MNHNS and CDR2 SASEGT. The CDR3: CASSEPGQETQYF. The DNA for the CDR3 is TGTGCCAGCAGTGAACCGGGCCAAGAGACCCAGTACTTC.

This clone was seen a single time. The chain employs TRBV7-2 and TRBJ1-5; tentatively, D is TRBD1 (6 bases). Germline loops: CDR1 SGHTA, CDR2 FQGNSA. The CDR3 consists of 16 residues. With 0 bases removed from V and 0 bases from J, the gap between germline ends came to 9 bases. The CDR3 region has the DNA TGTGCCAGCAGCTTAGCGCTAGGGGGTAGCAATCAGCCCCAGCATTTT. Its protein is CASSLALGGSNQPQHF.

V gene TRBV5-1 combines with J gene TRBJ1-2, with 8 bases aligning to TRBD1. This CDR3 is 16 amino acids long. The germline V gene has CDR1 SGHRS and CDR2 YFSETQ. Trimming removed 0 bases from V and 0 bases from J; junction bases left unmatched: 4. CDR3 sequence reads: CASSLALDRANYGYTF. Written as DNA, the CDR3 is TGCGCCAGCAGCTTGGCGCTGGACAGGGCTAACTATGGCTACACCTTC.

As DNA, the CDR3 is TGTGCCAGCAGCTTAAGAGATGGCTACACCTTC. Protein product: CASSLRDGYTF. This chain uses TRBV7-9 with TRBJ1-2; D call uncertain. The CDR3 has 11 amino acids. In germline, CDR1 is SEHNR, CDR2 FQNEAQ (reference sequence). Trimming took 2 bases from V and 6 from J, leaving 4 bases between them. Together with reference TRBV7-9 and TRBJ1-2, the CDR3 gives the full variable domain: DTGVSQNPRHKITKRGQNVTFRCDPISEHNRLYWYRQTLGQGPEFLTYFQNEAQLEKSRLLSDRFSAERPKGSFSTLEIQRTEQGDSAMYLCASSLRDGYTFGSGTRLTVV.

A word on this clone: The junction does not match germline at one end; this may be a read error. This rearrangement joins TRBV7-9 to TRBJ2-7, with TRBD1 matching over 11 bases. The CDR3 loop spans 15 amino acids. The V gene's germline CDR1 is SEHNR and CDR2 FQNEAQ (reference sequence). DNA for the CDR3: TGTGCCAGCAGCCTATCCGGGACAGGGGGATACGGGCAGTACTTC. Translating gives CASSLSGTGGYGQYF.

The chain joins TRBV4-1 to TRBJ1-2, with no clear D. Germline V gives CDR1 MGHRA, CDR2 YSYEKL. This CDR3 has 16 residues. Trimming took 0 bases from V and 2 from J, leaving 13 bases between them. The CDR3 here is CASSQEAPAGNYGYTF. In DNA, the CDR3 is TGCGCCAGCAGCCAAGAGGCCCCGGCGGGGAACTATGGCTACACCTTC.

The gene calls are TRBV18 and TRBJ1-2, with D unresolved. Germline V CDR1 and CDR2: KGHSH, LQKENI. This CDR3 comprises 17 residues. Trimming removed 2 bases at V and 2 bases at J, with 18 bases between. The CDR3 bases are TGTGCCAGCTCACCAACTTTAGATCCATTTTCAAACTATGGCTACACCTTC. This translates into CASSPTLDPFSNYGYTF. Using reference TRBV18 and TRBJ1-2 for the parts outside the CDR3, the full variable domain is NAGVMQNPRHLVRRRGQEARLRCSPMKGHSHVYWYRQLPEEGLKFMVYLQKENIIDESGMPKERFSAEFPKEGPSILRIQQVVRGDSAAYFCASSPTLDPFSNYGYTFGSGTRLTVV.

The rearrangement uses TRBV19 and TRBJ1-2, with a tentative D call TRBD1 (6 bases). V gave up 3 bases and J gave up 2 bases, with 13 bases separating them. Germline lookup yields CDR1 LNHDA and CDR2 SQIVND (reference sequence). CDR3 length equals 15 residues. Here the CDR3 DNA reads TGTGCCAGTAGTATCGACCTCAGGGGAAACTATGGCTACACCTTC. It specifies CASSIDLRGNYGYTF.

The chain employs TRBV5-1 and TRBJ2-7; a possible D gene is TRBD2 (6 bases). CDR3 length equals 14 residues. Between the trimmed V and J ends, which lost 4 bases and 2 bases, there was a span of 13 bases. Germline V gene sequence: CDR1 SGHRS, CDR2 YFSETQ. The CDR3 DNA reads as TGCGCCAGCAGCCTTCGGGAGATAGCCTACGAGCAGTACTTC. Protein sequence: CASSLREIAYEQYF.

CDR3 sequence reads: CAWSVAGSGYTF. CDR3 DNA: TGTGCCTGGAGTGTAGCGGGTAGTGGCTACACCTTC. The chain joins TRBV30 to TRBJ1-2; D ambiguous. Germline V CDR1 and CDR2: GTSNPN, SVGIG (reference sequence). The CDR3 length is 12 residues. V was shortened by 0 bases and J by 7 bases, with 9 bases between the two germline ends.

This chain joins TRBV2 and TRBJ2-5, with D possibly matching TRBD2 (6 bases). CDR3 size: 14 residues. V was clipped by 0 bases and J by 3 bases, with 8 bases between them. Germline CDR1 is SNHLY and CDR2 is FYNNEI. CDR3 sequence: CASSEAGGEETQYF. Written as DNA, the CDR3 is TGTGCCAGCAGTGAAGCGGGGGGAGAAGAGACCCAGTACTTC.

The V gene is TRBV19, the J gene TRBJ2-5; D possibly corresponds to TRBD2 (5 bases). CDR1 is LNHDA, CDR2 SQIVND, per germline (reference sequence). This CDR3 region has 14 residues. V was trimmed by 6 bases and J by 6 bases, leaving 17 bases between them. In DNA form, the CDR3 reads TGTGCCAGTAGCCAGTCGGGGTCCGGGAAGACCCAGTACTTC. Residues: CASSQSGSGKTQYF.

This clone appeared a single time. The chain uses TRBV27 and TRBJ2-7; perhaps TRBD1 as D (7 bases). Trimming stripped 3 bases from V and 6 bases from J, with 12 bases between. CDR1 and CDR2 from the germline V gene are MNHEY and SMNVEV (reference sequence). The CDR3 has 13 residues. The CDR3 DNA sequence: TGTGCCAGCAGTTTTGGAGGGGGCGGCGAGCAGTACGTC. Amino acids: CASSFGGGGEQYV.

The J gene is TRBJ2-1, the V gene TRBV6-5; 7 bases are shared with TRBD2. CDR1 and CDR2 from the germline V gene are MNHEY and SVGAGI. The CDR3 length is 14 residues. V was pared by 2 bases and J by 4 bases, with 2 bases of the junction left unmatched. CDR3 DNA sequence: TGTGCCAGCAGTTACGGGGGGGATTACAATGAGCAGTTCTTC. It specifies CASSYGGDYNEQFF.

The rearrangement joins TRBV13 to TRBJ2-1, with TRBD1 as a possible D gene (8 bases). CDR1 and CDR2 from the germline V gene are PRHDT and FYEKMQ (reference sequence). This CDR3 is built from 12 residues. V gave up 5 bases and J gave up 12 bases, with 14 bases separating them. CDR3: CASSPGGTGQFF. Here the CDR3 DNA reads TGTGCCAGCAGCCCCGGGGGGACAGGGCAGTTCTTC.

Of note for this clone: The CDR3 ends on some other residue instead of the conserved phenylalanine or tryptophan, so this is likely a read error. The chain has TRBV7-7 and TRBJ2-2, with 9 bases that match TRBD1. Germline CDR1 is SSHAT and CDR2 is FNYEAQ (reference sequence). The CDR3 runs 19 residues. CDR3 DNA: TGTGCTAGCAGCTCATTCCCGGGACAGGGAGATTCGAACACCGGGGAGCTGTTTTCT. Encoded protein: CASSSFPGQGDSNTGELFS.

V and J are TRBV19 and TRBJ2-1; 9 bases map to TRBD1. The J segment lost 8 bases and the V segment lost 2 bases, leaving 4 bases of the junction unmatched. In germline, CDR1 is LNHDA, CDR2 SQIVND (reference sequence). CDR3 length equals 14 residues. The CDR3 loop reads CASSISGDRDEQFF. DNA for the CDR3: TGTGCCAGTAGTATATCCGGGGACAGGGATGAGCAGTTCTTC.

This chain connects TRBV27 to TRBJ2-5; D not certain. The CDR3 is made up of 14 amino acids. The germline V gene has CDR1 MNHEY and CDR2 SMNVEV (reference sequence). V was cut by 4 bases and J by 1 base, with 10 bases left in between. The CDR3: CASSSLGSQETQYF. The CDR3 DNA follows: TGTGCCAGCAGTTCCCTGGGCAGCCAAGAGACCCAGTACTTC.

The chain links TRBV28 to TRBJ1-1; weak D call: TRBD1 (5 bases). From germline, CDR1 is MDHEN and CDR2 SYDVKM. The ends were cut back, 8 bases at V and 1 base at J, with 8 bases in the middle. The CDR3 covers 12 residues. CDR3 nucleotide sequence: TGTGCCAGCCGTACAGGGAACACTGAAGCTTTCTTT. Translating gives CASRTGNTEAFF.